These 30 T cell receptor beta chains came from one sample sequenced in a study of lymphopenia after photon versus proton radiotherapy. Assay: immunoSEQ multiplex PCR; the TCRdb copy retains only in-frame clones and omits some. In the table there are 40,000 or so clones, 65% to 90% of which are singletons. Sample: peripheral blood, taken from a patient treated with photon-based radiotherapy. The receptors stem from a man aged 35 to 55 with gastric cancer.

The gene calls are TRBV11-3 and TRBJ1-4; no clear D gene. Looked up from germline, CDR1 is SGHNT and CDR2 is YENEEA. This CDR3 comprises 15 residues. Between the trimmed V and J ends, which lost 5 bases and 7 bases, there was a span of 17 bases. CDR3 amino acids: CASSPLGVGGEKLFF. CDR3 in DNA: TGTGCCAGCAGCCCCTTGGGCGTAGGTGGTGAAAAACTGTTTTTT.

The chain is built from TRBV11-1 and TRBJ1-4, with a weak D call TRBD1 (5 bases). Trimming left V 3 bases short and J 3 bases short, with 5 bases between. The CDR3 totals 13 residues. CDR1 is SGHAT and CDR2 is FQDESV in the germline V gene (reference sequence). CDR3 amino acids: CASSLGPNEKLFF. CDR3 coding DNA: TGTGCCAGCAGCTTGGGACCTAATGAAAAACTGTTTTTT. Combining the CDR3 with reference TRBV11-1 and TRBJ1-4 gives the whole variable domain EAEVAQSPRYKITEKSQAVAFWCDPISGHATLYWYRQILGQGPELLVQFQDESVVDDSQLPKDRFSAERLKGVDSTLKIQPAELGDSAMYLCASSLGPNEKLFFGSGTQLSVL.

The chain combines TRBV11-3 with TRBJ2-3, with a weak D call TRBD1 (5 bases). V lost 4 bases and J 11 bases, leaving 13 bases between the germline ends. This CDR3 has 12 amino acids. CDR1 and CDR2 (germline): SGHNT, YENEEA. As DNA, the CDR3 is TGTGCCAGCAGCTCCCCAGGGTCGTTGCAGTATTTT. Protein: CASSSPGSLQYF.

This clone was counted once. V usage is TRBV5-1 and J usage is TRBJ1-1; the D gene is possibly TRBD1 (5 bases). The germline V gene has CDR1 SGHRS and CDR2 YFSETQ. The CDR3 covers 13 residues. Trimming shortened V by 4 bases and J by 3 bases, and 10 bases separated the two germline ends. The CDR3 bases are TGCGCCAGCAGCCCCCTGGGGGACACTGAAGCTTTCTTT. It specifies CASSPLGDTEAFF.

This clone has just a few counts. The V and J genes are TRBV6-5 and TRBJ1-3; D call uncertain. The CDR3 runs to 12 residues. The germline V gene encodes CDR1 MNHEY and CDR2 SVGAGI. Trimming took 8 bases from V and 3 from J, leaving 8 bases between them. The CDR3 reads CASGLYGNTIYF. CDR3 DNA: TGTGCCAGCGGTCTCTATGGAAACACCATATATTTT.

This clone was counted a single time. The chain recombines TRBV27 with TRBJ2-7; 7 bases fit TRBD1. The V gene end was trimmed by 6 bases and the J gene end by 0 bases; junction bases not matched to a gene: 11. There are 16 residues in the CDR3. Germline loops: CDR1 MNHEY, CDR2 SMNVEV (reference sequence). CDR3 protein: CASRDRPGQNSYEQYF. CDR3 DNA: TGTGCCAGCAGAGACAGACCGGGACAGAACTCCTACGAGCAGTACTTC.

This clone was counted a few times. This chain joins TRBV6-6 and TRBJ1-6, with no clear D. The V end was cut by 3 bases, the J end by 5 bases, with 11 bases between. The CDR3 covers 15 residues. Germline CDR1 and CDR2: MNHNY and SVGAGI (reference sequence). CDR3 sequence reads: CASSYNARDNSPLHF. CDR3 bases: TGTGCCAGCAGTTATAACGCTCGGGATAATTCACCCCTCCACTTT.

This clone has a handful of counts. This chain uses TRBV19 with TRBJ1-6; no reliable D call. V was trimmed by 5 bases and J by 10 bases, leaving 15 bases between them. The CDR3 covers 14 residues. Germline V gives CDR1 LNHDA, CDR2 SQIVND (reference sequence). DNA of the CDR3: TGTGCCAGTAGTCCCGACAATCGTGGGTCACCCCTCCACTTT. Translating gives CASSPDNRGSPLHF.

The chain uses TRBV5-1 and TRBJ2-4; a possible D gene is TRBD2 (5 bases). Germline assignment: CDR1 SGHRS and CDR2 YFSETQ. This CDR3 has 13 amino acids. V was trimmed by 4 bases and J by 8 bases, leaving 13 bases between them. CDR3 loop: CASSGPRADIQYF. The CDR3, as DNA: TGCGCCAGCAGCGGTCCGCGGGCGGACATTCAGTACTTC.

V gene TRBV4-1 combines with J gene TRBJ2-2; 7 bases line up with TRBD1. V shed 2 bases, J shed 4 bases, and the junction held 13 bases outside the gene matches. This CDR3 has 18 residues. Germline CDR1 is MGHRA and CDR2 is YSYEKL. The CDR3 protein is CASSQRQGPPFLTGELFF. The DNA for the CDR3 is TGCGCCAGCAGCCAACGACAGGGCCCACCGTTTCTCACCGGGGAGCTGTTTTTT.

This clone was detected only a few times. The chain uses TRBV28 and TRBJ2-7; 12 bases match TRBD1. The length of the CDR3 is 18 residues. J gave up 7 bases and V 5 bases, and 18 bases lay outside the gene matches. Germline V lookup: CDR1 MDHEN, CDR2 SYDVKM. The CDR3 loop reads CASSPRDRGPMRPGEQYF. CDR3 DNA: TGTGCCAGCAGTCCCCGGGACAGGGGGCCGATGCGGCCGGGGGAGCAGTACTTC.

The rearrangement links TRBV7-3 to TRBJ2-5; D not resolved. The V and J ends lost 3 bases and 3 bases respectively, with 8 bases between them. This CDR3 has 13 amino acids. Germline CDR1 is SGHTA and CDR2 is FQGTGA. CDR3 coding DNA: TGTGCCAGCAGCTTGGCAGATAAAGAGACCCAGTACTTC. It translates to CASSLADKETQYF. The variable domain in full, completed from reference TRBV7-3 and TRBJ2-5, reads GAGVSQTPSNKVTEKGKYVELRCDPISGHTALYWYRQSLGQGPEFLIYFQGTGAADDSGLPNDRFFAVRPEGSVSTLKIQRTERGDSAVYLCASSLADKETQYFGPGTRLLVL.

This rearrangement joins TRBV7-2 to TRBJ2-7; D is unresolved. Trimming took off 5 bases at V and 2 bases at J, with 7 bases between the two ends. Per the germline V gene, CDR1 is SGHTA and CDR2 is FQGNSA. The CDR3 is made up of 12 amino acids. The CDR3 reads CASSLETYEQYF. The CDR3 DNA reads TGTGCCAGCAGCCTCGAGACCTACGAGCAGTACTTC.

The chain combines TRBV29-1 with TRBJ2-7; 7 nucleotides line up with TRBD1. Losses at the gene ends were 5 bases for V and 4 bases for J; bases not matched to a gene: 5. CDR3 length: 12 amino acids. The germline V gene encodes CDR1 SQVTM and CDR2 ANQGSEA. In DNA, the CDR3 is TGCAGCGTTACCGGGACAGCTTACGAGCAGTACTTC. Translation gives CSVTGTAYEQYF.

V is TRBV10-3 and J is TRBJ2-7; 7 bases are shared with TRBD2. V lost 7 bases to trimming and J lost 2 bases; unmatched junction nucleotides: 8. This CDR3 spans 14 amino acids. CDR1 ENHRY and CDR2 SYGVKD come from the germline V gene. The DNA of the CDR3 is TGTGCCATCAAGGGAGGGAAAGAAACCTACGAGCAGTACTTC. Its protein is CAIKGGKETYEQYF.

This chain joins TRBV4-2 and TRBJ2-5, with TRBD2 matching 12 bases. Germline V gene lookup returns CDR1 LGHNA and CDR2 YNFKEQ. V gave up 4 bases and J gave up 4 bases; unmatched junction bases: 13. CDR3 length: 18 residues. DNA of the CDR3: TGTGCCAGCAGCCTGTCCGCGCTAGGGACTAGCGGGCCAGAGACCCAGTACTTC. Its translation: CASSLSALGTSGPETQYF.

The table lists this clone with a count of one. CDR3 amino acids: CSVDREDSTEAFF. The DNA of the CDR3 is TGCAGCGTAGACAGGGAAGATAGCACTGAAGCTTTCTTT. The chain uses TRBV29-1 and TRBJ1-1, with 7 nucleotides matching TRBD1. There are 13 residues in the CDR3. V was clipped by 6 bases and J by 4 bases; unmatched bases: 8. The germline gives CDR1 SQVTM, CDR2 ANQGSEA.

The CDR3 region is CASSHAGTDNYEQYF. For the CDR3, the DNA is TGCGCCAGCAGCCACGCCGGGACAGACAACTACGAGCAGTACTTC. The gene calls are TRBV4-1 and TRBJ2-7, with 7 positions matching TRBD1. The CDR3 covers 15 residues. Germline V gives CDR1 MGHRA, CDR2 YSYEKL. V trimming: 3 bases; J trimming: 3 bases; junction bases outside the gene matches: 8.

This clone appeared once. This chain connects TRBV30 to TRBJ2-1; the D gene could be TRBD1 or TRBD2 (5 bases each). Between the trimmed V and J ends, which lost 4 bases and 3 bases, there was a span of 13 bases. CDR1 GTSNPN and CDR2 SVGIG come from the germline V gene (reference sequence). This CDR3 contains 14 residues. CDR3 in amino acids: CAWNTGDYYNEQFF. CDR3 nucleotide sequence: TGTGCCTGGAATACAGGTGACTACTACAATGAGCAGTTCTTC.

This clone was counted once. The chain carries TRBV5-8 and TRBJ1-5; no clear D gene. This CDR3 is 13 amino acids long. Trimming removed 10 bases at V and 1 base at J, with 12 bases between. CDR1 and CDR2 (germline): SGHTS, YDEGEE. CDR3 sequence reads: CASRPHSNQPQHF. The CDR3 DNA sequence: TGTGCCTCGCGCCCCCACAGCAATCAGCCCCAGCATTTT.

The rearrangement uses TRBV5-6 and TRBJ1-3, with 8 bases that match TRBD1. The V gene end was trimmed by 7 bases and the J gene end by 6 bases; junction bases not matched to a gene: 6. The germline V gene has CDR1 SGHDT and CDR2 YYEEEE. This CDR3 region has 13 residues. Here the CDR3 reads CASSTGGINTIYF. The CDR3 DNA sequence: TGTGCCAGCTCTACAGGGGGTATAAACACCATATATTTT.

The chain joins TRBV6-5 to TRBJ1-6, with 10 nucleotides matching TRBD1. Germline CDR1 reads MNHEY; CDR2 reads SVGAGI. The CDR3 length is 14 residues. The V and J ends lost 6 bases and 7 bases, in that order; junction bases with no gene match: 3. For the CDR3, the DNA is TGTGCCAGCAGCCTGACAGGGGGCAATTCACCCCTCCACTTT. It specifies CASSLTGGNSPLHF.

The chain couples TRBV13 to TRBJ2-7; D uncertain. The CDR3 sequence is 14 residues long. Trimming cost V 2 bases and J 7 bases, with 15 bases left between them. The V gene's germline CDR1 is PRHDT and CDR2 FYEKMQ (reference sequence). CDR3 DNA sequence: TGTGCCAGCAGCTTAAGGACGGACCCGTGGGAGCAGTACTTC. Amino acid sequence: CASSLRTDPWEQYF.

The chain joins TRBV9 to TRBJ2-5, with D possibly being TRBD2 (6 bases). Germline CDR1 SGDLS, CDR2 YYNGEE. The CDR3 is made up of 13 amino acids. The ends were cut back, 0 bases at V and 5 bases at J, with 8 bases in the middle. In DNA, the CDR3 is TGTGCCAGCAGCGTAGCGGGAGCCGAGACCCAGTACTTC. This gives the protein CASSVAGAETQYF. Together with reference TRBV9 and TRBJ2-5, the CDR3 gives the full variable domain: DSGVTQTPKHLITATGQRVTLRCSPRSGDLSVYWYQQSLDQGLQFLIQYYNGEERAKGNILERFSAQQFPDLHSELNLSSLELGDSALYFCASSVAGAETQYFGPGTRLLVL.

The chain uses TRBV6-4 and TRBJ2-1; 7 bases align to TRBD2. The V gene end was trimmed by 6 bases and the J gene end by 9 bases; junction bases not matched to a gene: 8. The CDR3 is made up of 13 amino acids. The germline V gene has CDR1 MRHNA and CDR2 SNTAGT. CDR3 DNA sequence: TGTGCCAGCAGGGCCACAGCGGGATCTGAGCAGTTCTTC. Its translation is CASRATAGSEQFF.

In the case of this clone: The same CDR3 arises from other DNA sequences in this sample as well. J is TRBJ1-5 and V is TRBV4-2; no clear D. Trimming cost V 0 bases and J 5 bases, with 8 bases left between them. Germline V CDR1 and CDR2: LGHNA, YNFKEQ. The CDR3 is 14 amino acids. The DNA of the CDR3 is TGTGCCAGCAGCCAAGATCGGGGAGATCAGCCCCAGCATTTT. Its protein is CASSQDRGDQPQHF.

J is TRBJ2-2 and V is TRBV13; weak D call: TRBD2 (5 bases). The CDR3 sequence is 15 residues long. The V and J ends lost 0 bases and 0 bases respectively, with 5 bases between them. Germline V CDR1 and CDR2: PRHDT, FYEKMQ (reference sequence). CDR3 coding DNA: TGTGCCAGCAGCTTAGGACTAGCGAACACCGGGGAGCTGTTTTTT. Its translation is CASSLGLANTGELFF.

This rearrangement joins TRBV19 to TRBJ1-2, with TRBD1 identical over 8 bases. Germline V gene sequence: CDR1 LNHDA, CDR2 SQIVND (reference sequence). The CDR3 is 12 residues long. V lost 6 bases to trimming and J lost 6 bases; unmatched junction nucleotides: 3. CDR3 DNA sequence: TGTGCCAGTAGATGGGGACAGGATGGCTACACCTTC. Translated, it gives CASRWGQDGYTF.

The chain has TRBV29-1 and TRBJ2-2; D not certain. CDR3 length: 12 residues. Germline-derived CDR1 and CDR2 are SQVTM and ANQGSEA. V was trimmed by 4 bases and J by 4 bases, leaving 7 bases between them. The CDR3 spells CSVATATGELFF. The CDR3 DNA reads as TGCAGCGTTGCCACGGCCACCGGGGAGCTGTTTTTT.

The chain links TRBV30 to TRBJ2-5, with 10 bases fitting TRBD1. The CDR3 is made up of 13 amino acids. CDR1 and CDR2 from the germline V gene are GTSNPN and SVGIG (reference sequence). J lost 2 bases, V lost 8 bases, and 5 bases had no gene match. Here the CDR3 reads CAGGQGVQETQYF. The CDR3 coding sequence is TGTGCCGGCGGACAGGGGGTACAAGAGACCCAGTACTTC.